A single sample is the source of the 22 T cell receptor beta chains below, sequenced in a study of human T cells and chemical hapten exposure. TCRdb re-called the RACE reads with MiXCR, one entry per CDR3 protein. The sample shows a few hundred thousand distinct CDR3 sequences, roughly 4.8% of them seen only once. Time point in this sample: patch test 1, 2 weeks after DPC sensitization. As to treatment: therapeutic diphenylcyclopropenone sensitization with weekly scalp DPC. The starting material was whole blood, obtained in connection with sensitization to the hapten diphenylcyclopropenone (DPC). The receptors were gathered from a woman aged 45-59 years with alopecia areata. Some clones in this sample may be carry-over from other donors' samples.

This chain links TRBV4-1 with TRBJ1-2; D is unclear. CDR1 MGHRA and CDR2 YSYEKL come from the germline V gene. The V gene lost 0 bases and the J gene lost 4 bases, with 12 bases spanning the gap. The CDR3 is 15 residues long. CDR3 coding DNA: TGCGCCAGCAGCCAAGATACAAGCGTTGGCTATGGCTACACCTTC. Protein sequence: CASSQDTSVGYGYTF.

Only a few counts were recorded for this clonotype. This chain uses TRBV5-1 with TRBJ1-1, with a weak D call TRBD1 (5 bases). Trimming left V 0 bases short and J 10 bases short, with 7 bases between. The CDR3 covers 11 residues. Germline V gene lookup returns CDR1 SGHRS and CDR2 YFSETQ. CDR3 DNA sequence: TGCGCCAGCAGCTTGGAAGGGGTAGCTTTCTTT. As protein: CASSLEGVAFF.

The V call is TRBV23-1, the J call TRBJ2-7, with 7 bases fitting TRBD1. TRBV23-1 has ORF status, its function being uncertain. The junction had 5 bases not matched to a gene; V was cut back by 0 bases and J by 0 bases. This CDR3 region has 16 residues. Here the CDR3 DNA reads TGCGCCAGCAGTCAATCCGCGGACAGGAGCTCCTACGAGCAGTACTTC. Its protein product is CASSQSADRSSYEQYF.

In its sample, this clonotype was seen many times. This sequence joins TRBV13 and TRBJ2-7; 8 nucleotides line up with TRBD2. The CDR3 covers 15 residues. V gave up 6 bases and J gave up 4 bases; unmatched junction bases: 11. Germline V lookup: CDR1 PRHDT, CDR2 FYEKMQ (reference sequence). The DNA for the CDR3 is TGTGCCAGCAGGAGCGGGAGCCACCCGGGGTACGAGCAGTACTTC. It translates to CASRSGSHPGYEQYF.

This clonotype occurred a few times. The gene calls are TRBV9 and TRBJ2-3, with 12 nucleotides matching TRBD1. The length of the CDR3 is 16 residues. The V gene end was trimmed by 4 bases and the J gene end by 4 bases; junction bases not matched to a gene: 7. From germline, CDR1 is SGDLS and CDR2 YYNGEE. The DNA for the CDR3 is TGTGCCAGCAGCTTAGGGGACAGGGGGCTATCAGATACGCAGTATTTT. Its translation is CASSLGDRGLSDTQYF.

This clonotype was detected many times. This rearrangement joins TRBV2 to TRBJ2-3; D possibly uses TRBD1 or TRBD2 (5 bases each). This CDR3 has 13 amino acids. CDR1 is SNHLY and CDR2 is FYNNEI in the germline V gene. V lost 6 bases, J lost 1 base, and 8 bases lay in between. Here the CDR3 DNA reads TGTGCCAGCAGCGGGACCCGCACAGATACGCAGTATTTT. Translation gives CASSGTRTDTQYF.

Regarding this clonotype: It may be a read error: a sequence one base away is much more abundant. This sequence joins TRBV4-2 and TRBJ2-7; maybe TRBD1 (6 bases). Germline values: CDR1 LGHNA, CDR2 YNFKEQ. The CDR3 is 13 residues long. DNA of the CDR3: TGTGCCAGCAGCCCAGGGGCCACCTACGAGCTGTACTTC. Encoded protein: CASSPGATYELYF.

This clonotype was counted many times. This sequence joins TRBV2 and TRBJ1-5; TRBD1 is a possible D gene (5 bases). Germline CDR1 SNHLY, CDR2 FYNNEI. The germline V and J ends were trimmed by 0 bases and 5 bases, with 14 bases remaining between them. The CDR3 runs to 16 residues. Here the CDR3 reads CASSEAGEQGYQPQHF. Written as DNA, the CDR3 is TGTGCCAGCAGTGAAGCTGGCGAGCAGGGCTATCAGCCCCAGCATTTT. Combining the CDR3 with reference TRBV2 and TRBJ1-5 gives the whole variable domain EPEVTQTPSHQVTQMGQEVILRCVPISNHLYFYWYRQILGQKVEFLVSFYNNEISEKSEIFDDQFSVERPDGSNFTLKIRSTKLEDSAMYFCASSEAGEQGYQPQHFGDGTRLSIL.

The rearrangement uses TRBV12-5 and TRBJ1-1; TRBD1 might be the D (5 bases). From germline, CDR1 is LGHNT and CDR2 FRNRAP. The V gene lost 7 bases and the J gene lost 1 base, with 16 bases spanning the gap. The CDR3 contains 15 residues. In nucleotides, the CDR3 is TGTGCTAGTGCCCGTCTGGGGGGATGGAACACTGAAGCTTTCTTT. Residues: CASARLGGWNTEAFF. The full variable domain, in which reference TRBV12-5 and TRBJ1-1 provide the parts outside the CDR3, is DARVTQTPRHKVTEMGQEVTMRCQPILGHNTVFWYRQTMMQGLELLAYFRNRAPLDDSGMPKDRFSAEMPDATLATLKIQPSEPRDSAVYFCASARLGGWNTEAFFGQGTRLTVV.

This clonotype has just a few counts. This chain links TRBV21-1 with TRBJ2-5; the table's D call of TRBD2 was not tested on the DNA. TRBV21-1 is assigned pseudogene status. This CDR3 contains 17 residues. The CDR3 DNA sequence: TGTGCCAGCAGCAAAGCGAGGATAGGACTCCTTCGAGAGACCCAGTACTTC. Its translation is CASSKARIGLLRETQYF.

This clonotype appeared many times. The chain couples TRBV12-3 or TRBV12-4 to TRBJ1-1; 7 nucleotides agree with TRBD1. The trim removed 7 bases at V and 1 base at J, leaving 6 bases unmatched. The CDR3 has 14 amino acids. The CDR3 loop is CASTTTGPNTEAFF. The DNA for the CDR3 is TGTGCCAGCACCACGACAGGGCCGAACACTGAAGCTTTCTTT.

This clonotype has only a few counts. The V call is TRBV4-2, the J call TRBJ1-2; D unresolved. Trimming removed 2 bases at V and 5 bases at J, with 6 bases between. Germline lookup yields CDR1 LGHNA and CDR2 YNFKEQ. This CDR3 is 12 amino acids long. The CDR3 sequence is CASSQSEYGYTF. The CDR3 DNA is TGTGCCAGCAGCCAATCCGAGTATGGCTACACCTTC.

This sequence joins TRBV6-1 and TRBJ2-1, with 11 bases that match TRBD2. This CDR3 contains 17 residues. The ends lost 4 bases at V and 3 bases at J; junction bases unmatched: 8. The germline V gene has CDR1 MNHNS and CDR2 SASEGT. In nucleotides, the CDR3 is TGTGCCAGCAGTGGAGCCCTAGCGGGAGGAGACTACAATGAGCAGTTCTTC. It yields the protein CASSGALAGGDYNEQFF.

The rearrangement joins TRBV6-5 to TRBJ2-1, with 9 bases identical to TRBD1. CDR1 is MNHEY, CDR2 SVGAGI, per germline. V was clipped by 6 bases and J by 12 bases; unmatched bases: 6. The CDR3 loop spans 12 amino acids. DNA for the CDR3: TGTGCCAGCAGCCGGGACAGGGTTGGGCAGTTCTTC. Translation gives CASSRDRVGQFF.

This clonotype was counted a few times. J is TRBJ2-1 and V is TRBV12-5; D gene ambiguous. Per the germline V gene, CDR1 is LGHNT and CDR2 is FRNRAP. V was pared by 5 bases and J by 5 bases, with 19 bases between. The CDR3 contains 16 residues. CDR3 DNA sequence: TGTGCTAGTGGTACCACCCTTGGTGGGGTTGACAATGAGCAGTTCTTC. This sequence encodes CASGTTLGGVDNEQFF.

This clonotype showed up many times. V is TRBV14 and J is TRBJ1-2, with D unclear. Trimming shortened V by 2 bases and J by 4 bases, and 8 bases separated the two germline ends. In germline, CDR1 is SGHDN, CDR2 FVKESK. The CDR3 contains 13 residues. The CDR3 is CASSQYSSYGYTF. CDR3 in DNA: TGTGCCAGCAGCCAATATTCGTCCTATGGCTACACCTTC.

This clonotype came up a few times. The rearrangement uses TRBV30 and TRBJ2-1, with D maybe TRBD1 (6 bases). The length of the CDR3 is 15 residues. Germline-derived CDR1 and CDR2 are GTSNPN and SVGIG (reference sequence). Trimming took off 1 base at V and 7 bases at J, with 17 bases between the two ends. The CDR3 nucleotides read TGTGCCTGGAGTGGGACGGCGGAAGGGGGAAATGAGCAGTTCTTC. As protein: CAWSGTAEGGNEQFF.

This clonotype was picked up many times. The J gene is TRBJ1-4, the V gene TRBV12-3 or TRBV12-4, with D unclear. Trimming pared 7 bases from V and 6 bases from J, leaving 15 bases between. The CDR3 length is 14 residues. This chain's CDR3 is CASTRNRDYEKLFF. The CDR3 DNA follows: TGTGCCAGCACCCGTAACCGGGATTATGAAAAACTGTTTTTT.

This clonotype was seen a few times. The chain has TRBV12-3 or TRBV12-4 and TRBJ1-2; TRBD1 might be the D (6 bases). The CDR3 extends over 15 amino acids. Trimming took off 6 bases at V and 8 bases at J, with 22 bases between the two ends. The CDR3 spells CASSPSGGATEGYTF. The DNA of the CDR3 is TGTGCCAGCAGCCCCTCTGGGGGCGCGACGGAAGGCTACACCTTC.

This clonotype was seen many times. The chain recombines TRBV11-2 with TRBJ2-2; 8 bases line up with TRBD1. This CDR3 is 16 amino acids long. The trim removed 4 bases at V and 13 bases at J, leaving 17 bases unmatched. CDR1 and CDR2 from the germline V gene are SGHAT and FQNNGV. CDR3 region: CASSSLDGQGGAGLFF. CDR3 sequence (DNA): TGTGCCAGCAGCTCGTTAGATGGACAGGGAGGTGCTGGGCTGTTTTTT.

This clonotype was recorded many times. The rearrangement links TRBV6-2 or TRBV6-3 to TRBJ2-7; TRBD1 is a possible D gene (5 bases). The CDR3 sequence is 11 residues long. The V end lost 5 bases, the J end lost 7 bases, and 9 bases lay between the germline ends. Germline V lookup: CDR1 MNHEY, CDR2 SVGEGT. The CDR3 DNA sequence: TGTGCCAGCAGTCCGTACAGGGAGCAGTACTTC. This encodes CASSPYREQYF.

This clonotype has a count of ten or more. The chain recombines TRBV7-9 with TRBJ1-1; 7 bases map to TRBD1. The CDR3 extends over 14 amino acids. Per germline, CDR1 SEHNR and CDR2 FQNEAQ (reference sequence). The ends lost 7 bases at V and 5 bases at J; junction bases unmatched: 10. DNA for the CDR3: TGTGCCAGCAAGAGAGGGGGCGAGGATACTGAAGCTTTCTTT. This encodes CASKRGGEDTEAFF.